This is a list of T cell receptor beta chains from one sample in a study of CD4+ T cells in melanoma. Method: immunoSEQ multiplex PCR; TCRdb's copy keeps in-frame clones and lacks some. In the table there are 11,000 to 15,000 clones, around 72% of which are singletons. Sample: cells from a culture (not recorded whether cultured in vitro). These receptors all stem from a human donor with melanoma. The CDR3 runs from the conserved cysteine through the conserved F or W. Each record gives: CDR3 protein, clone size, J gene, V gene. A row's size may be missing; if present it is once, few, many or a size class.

CASSPPTGKYEQYF,-,TRBJ2-7,TRBV18
CASSDQGLSTDTQYF,-,TRBJ2-3,TRBV2
CASSFYLAGEETQYF,-,TRBJ2-5,TRBV7-9
CASGAGASQPQHF,few,TRBJ1-5,TRBV12-5
CASSYLGQIGGNTGELFF,once,TRBJ2-2,TRBV7-8
CASSPTGRVRNTEAFF,-,TRBJ1-1,TRBV2
CASSGRDRIHYEQYF,-,-,TRBV6-1
CASRTGVSGYTF,few,TRBJ1-2,TRBV6-5
CASSFGGTEGGGYTF,-,TRBJ1-2,TRBV11-2
CASSLGPGEPPLHF,-,TRBJ1-6,TRBV5-5
CAWSTGGDSVEQFF,-,TRBJ2-1,TRBV30
CASRITQATEAFF,-,TRBJ1-1,TRBV5-1
CASSLVGAPDYEQYF,-,TRBJ2-7,TRBV7-6
CASSLGASGGPRSEQFF,-,TRBJ2-1,TRBV5-1
CASSPGLSYGYTF,-,TRBJ1-2,TRBV4-2
CASRQPRLAGIITDTQYF,-,TRBJ2-3,TRBV2
CASSLDGEGDTGELFF,-,TRBJ2-2,TRBV11-1
CASSPEGLAGGEQYF,-,TRBJ2-7,TRBV7-9
CASSRSGAYNEQFF,once,TRBJ2-1,TRBV11-3
CASSPRRRAPGQPQHF,-,TRBJ1-5,TRBV21-1
CASKGEHSPLHF,-,TRBJ1-6,TRBV6-1
CASSDVGTGPLHF,-,TRBJ1-6,TRBV5-1
CASSLAYGGAAQYF,-,TRBJ2-5,TRBV7-6
CASRDGSGANVLTF,few,TRBJ2-6,TRBV2
CASSLGTKSGIQYF,few,TRBJ2-4,TRBV5-1
CASSETEANTEAFF,-,TRBJ1-1,TRBV6-5
CASSLRTSGGPDNEQFF,once,TRBJ2-1,TRBV5-1
CASSLGQNTEAFF,-,TRBJ1-1,TRBV7-8
CASSEAWTAYGTEAFF,once,TRBJ1-1,TRBV6-1
CASSIKGGGTEAFF,-,TRBJ1-1,TRBV6-5
CASSVGPYEQYF,-,TRBJ2-7,TRBV25-1
CASGNGRSSTSEAFF,medium-sized,TRBJ1-1,TRBV2
CASSLDGANYGYTF,-,TRBJ1-2,TRBV7-3
CAWSRAATEAFF,-,TRBJ1-1,TRBV30
CASSAQGQQPQHF,-,TRBJ1-5,TRBV5-1
CASSTRYRGPSIF,few,TRBJ1-5,TRBV6-5
CASSPFRDSPNTEAFF,-,TRBJ1-1,TRBV18
CASSLSGVGSGANVLTF,-,TRBJ2-6,TRBV11-2
CASSLDGQSGTQYF,-,TRBJ2-5,TRBV5-5
CASSLGTEDTQYF,once,TRBJ2-3,TRBV7-8
CASSAGGPRYNEQFF,few,TRBJ2-1,TRBV18
CASAHGGLQYF,-,TRBJ2-7,TRBV6-5
CASSMSGPYEQYF,-,TRBJ2-7,TRBV11-1
CSVRVDSYTEAFF,-,TRBJ1-1,TRBV29-1
CASSLAGGGNSPLHF,few,TRBJ1-6,TRBV5-1
CASSPGLAGGLTGELFF,few,TRBJ2-2,TRBV5-1
CASRSLSAPETQYF,-,TRBJ2-5,TRBV5-1
CASSQEGVPYNEQFF,-,TRBJ2-1,TRBV9
CASSLVQGAANEQFF,-,TRBJ2-1,TRBV5-1
CASSYLGSSSNEQFF,-,TRBJ2-1,TRBV5-1
CASSPGPARGNTEAFF,-,TRBJ1-1,TRBV4-1
CAISESAYSSYNEQFF,-,TRBJ2-1,TRBV10-3
CASSGQGAWNGYTF,few,TRBJ1-2,TRBV2
CASRPYNSPLHF,few,TRBJ1-6,TRBV10-2
CASSVLGVSSYNEQFF,-,TRBJ2-1,TRBV5-1